This TCR beta chain is from a study of OX40 agonist ivuxolimab in advanced cancers. Sequencing was performed with immunoSEQ multiplex PCR; in TCRdb, only in-frame clones are kept and a portion is missing. The sample lists 65,000 to 85,000 clones, about 85% seen once, with 3.1% in the top ten. The CDR3 length is 13 residues. Deletions cut 1 base from V and 5 bases from J, with 8 bases between. The germline gives CDR1 SGHNT, CDR2 YYREEE (reference sequence). This clonotype was obtained from an adult with an advanced solid tumor such as melanoma, head and neck, liver or kidney cancer. The gene calls are TRBV5-4 and TRBJ2-3; D is perhaps TRBD2 (6 bases). The sequences come from CD4+ or CD8+ T cells sorted from blood, collected in a trial of the OX40 agonist ivuxolimab. The CDR3 loop is CASSLQAGDTQYF. The CDR3 DNA reads TGTGCCAGCAGCTTGCAAGCGGGAGATACGCAGTATTTT.